This TCR beta chain was profiled in a study of cytomegalovirus exposure and HLA in healthy donors. Of note for this clone: Its specificity is not known.

Both 60 Vbeta primers and 13 Jbeta primers went into the PCR. The table came from immunoSEQ multiplex PCR; TCRdb's copy has only in-frame clones and leaves some out. Of 70,000 to 80,000 clones listed, 78% were seen once; the top ten hold around 9.3%. Study results and caveats: The authors confirmed in vitro that a few CMV-associated chains were specific for CMV antigens. The authors later found TCR association rates varying by HLA locus, with DRB1 most and HLA-C fewest.

V lost 4 bases and J 10 bases, leaving 17 bases between the germline ends. CDR3 size: 15 residues. The germline V gene has CDR1 KGHSY and CDR2 FQNENV. Each donor was nominally healthy when sampled (though unrecorded immune exposures were likely). The sequence was obtained from a middle-aged woman in good health and CMV-seropositive. The chain combines TRBV16 with TRBJ1-6; possible D gene TRBD1, 5 bases. The material sequenced was PBMCs. The CDR3 here is CASSPPAQGGSPLHF. DNA for the CDR3: TGTGCCAGCAGCCCCCCAGCGCAGGGAGGATCACCCCTCCACTTT.